These T cell receptor beta chains were read from a single sample in a study of OX40 agonist ivuxolimab in advanced cancers. TCRdb's copy holds only in-frame clones and misses some; the assay was immunoSEQ multiplex PCR. This sample yields tens of thousands of clones, of which more than 75% are seen a single time; roughly 0.25% belongs to the top ten. The sample consisted of CD4+ or CD8+ T cells sorted from blood, taken in a trial of the OX40 agonist ivuxolimab. The origin of the receptors is an adult with an advanced solid tumor such as melanoma, head and neck, liver or kidney cancer. Both conserved end residues are part of each CDR3. Fields, in order: clone size, V gene, D gene, J gene, CDR3 protein, CDR3 DNA. The D gene is left open where the match is weak. Size is stated for part of the rows, as once, few or many counts, or as a class when the clone is expanded.

>-|TRBV6-6|TRBD2|TRBJ2-2
CASKEAGEGGELFF
TGTGCCAGCAAAGAGGCGGGAGAGGGCGGGGAGCTGTTTTTT
>-|TRBV27|TRBD1|TRBJ2-7
CASSLQTGFDEQYF
TGTGCCAGCAGTCTACAGACAGGGTTCGACGAGCAGTACTTC
>-|TRBV19|-|TRBJ2-3
CASSIPSAGRTDTQYF
TGTGCCAGTAGTATCCCATCGGCTGGTCGCACAGATACGCAGTATTTT
>-|TRBV7-9|-|TRBJ2-7
CASSSNYEQYF
TGTGCCAGCAGCTCTAACTACGAGCAGTACTTC
>-|TRBV18|-|TRBJ2-3
CASSEIVAASTDTQYF
TGTGCCAGCTCTGAGATTGTAGCGGCTAGCACAGATACGCAGTATTTT
>-|TRBV6-5|-|TRBJ2-1
CASSRALATNEQFF
TGTGCCAGCAGTAGGGCCCTAGCGACCAATGAGCAGTTCTTC
>-|TRBV18|-|TRBJ1-2
CASSPVHRDRDGYTF
TGTGCCAGCTCACCAGTCCACAGGGATCGCGATGGCTACACCTTC
>-|TRBV6-5|-|TRBJ2-2
CASSYGYGNTGELFF
TGTGCCAGCAGTTACGGCTATGGGAACACCGGGGAGCTGTTTTTT
>once|TRBV28|-|TRBJ2-7
CASRARARDEQYF
TGTGCCAGCAGAGCAAGGGCCCGGGACGAGCAGTACTTC
>-|TRBV7-2|-|TRBJ2-3
CASSRGHPHTDTQYF
TGTGCCAGCAGCCGAGGACACCCTCACACAGATACGCAGTATTTT
>-|TRBV10-3|TRBD1|TRBJ2-2
CATRQGAGELFF
TGTGCCACCAGACAGGGGGCCGGGGAGCTGTTTTTT
>-|TRBV5-6|-|TRBJ2-7
CASPLTRQGFSYEQYF
TGTGCCAGCCCACTTACAAGGCAGGGCTTTTCCTACGAGCAGTACTTC
>-|TRBV6-1|TRBD1|TRBJ2-7
CASSDRQGGYEQYF
TGTGCCAGCAGTGATAGACAGGGGGGCTACGAGCAGTACTTC
>-|TRBV10-3|-|TRBJ1-5
CAISTSWDQPQHF
TGTGCCATCAGTACAAGTTGGGACCAGCCCCAGCATTTT
>-|TRBV11-3|-|TRBJ2-1
CASSFSPKNEQFF
TGTGCCAGCAGCTTTTCCCCTAAAAATGAGCAGTTCTTC
>-|TRBV4-3|-|TRBJ1-1
CASSQSAAGAAEAFF
TGCGCCAGCAGCCAGTCTGCAGCTGGGGCCGCTGAAGCTTTCTTT
>-|TRBV19|-|TRBJ2-7
CASSIQGRLYEQYF
TGTGCCAGTAGTATACAGGGGCGTCTTTACGAGCAGTACTTC
>-|TRBV5-1|-|TRBJ2-3
CASSLGRGIDTQYF
TGCGCCAGCAGCTTGGGTAGGGGGATAGATACGCAGTATTTT
>-|TRBV6-5|-|TRBJ1-2
CASRHASGYGYTF
TGTGCCAGCAGACATGCGTCAGGGTATGGCTACACCTTC
>-|TRBV7-9|TRBD1|TRBJ1-3
CASHEPGQPSGNTIYF
TGTGCCAGCCATGAACCGGGACAGCCCTCTGGAAACACCATATATTTT
>-|TRBV19|TRBD1|TRBJ1-5
CASIRGRGHSNQPQHF
TGTGCCAGTATCCGGGGCAGGGGGCATAGCAATCAGCCCCAGCATTTT
>-|TRBV15|TRBD2|TRBJ2-1
CATSRRSSGSYEQFF
TGTGCCACCAGCCGACGGTCTAGCGGGAGCTATGAGCAGTTCTTC
>-|TRBV18|-|TRBJ1-4
CASSNQGNGDEKLFF
TGTGCCAGCTCGAACCAAGGTAACGGTGACGAAAAACTGTTTTTT
>-|TRBV11-3|TRBD2|TRBJ2-1
CASSATSLAGGNEQFF
TGTGCCAGCAGCGCCACGTCGCTAGCGGGTGGTAATGAGCAGTTCTTC
>-|TRBV7-9|-|TRBJ1-2
CASSPRVIGYTF
TGTGCCAGCAGCCCCAGGGTTATTGGCTACACCTTC
>-|TRBV15|-|TRBJ2-7
CATSRSRTSYEQYF
TGTGCCACCAGCAGATCGCGGACATCCTACGAGCAGTACTTC
>-|TRBV7-2|-|TRBJ2-2
CASSLYSATTGELFF
TGTGCCAGCAGCTTATACTCAGCGACCACCGGGGAGCTGTTTTTT
>-|TRBV18|-|TRBJ1-1
CASSPLHLNTEAFF
TGTGCCAGCTCACCACTCCACCTGAACACTGAAGCTTTCTTT
>-|TRBV19|TRBD1|TRBJ2-5
CASSTKTTGSVRETQYF
TGTGCCAGTAGTACCAAAACGACAGGGTCGGTTCGAGAGACCCAGTACTTC
>-|TRBV4-1|-|TRBJ1-5
CASNPTQASNQPQHF
TGCGCCAGCAACCCAACCCAGGCCAGCAATCAGCCCCAGCATTTT
>-|TRBV7-2|-|TRBJ2-3
CASSLGLGTQYF
TGTGCCAGCAGCTTAGGTCTCGGTACGCAGTATTTT
>-|TRBV11-2|-|TRBJ2-2
CASSGVESSTGELFF
TGTGCCAGCAGCGGGGTGGAGAGTTCCACCGGGGAGCTGTTTTTT
>-|TRBV28|-|TRBJ1-2
CASSLPIGQSRLGYTF
TGTGCCAGCAGTTTACCTATTGGACAGTCAAGATTGGGCTACACCTTC
>-|TRBV9|-|TRBJ1-1
CASSPRQGQSDTEAFF
TGTGCCAGCAGCCCTCGGCAGGGGCAGTCGGACACTGAAGCTTTCTTT
>few|TRBV29-1|TRBD2|TRBJ2-1
CSVRLAVSNEQFF
TGCAGCGTCAGACTAGCGGTGAGCAATGAGCAGTTCTTC
>-|TRBV7-2|-|TRBJ2-7
CASSSQLEQYF
TGTGCCAGCAGCTCACAACTAGAGCAGTACTTC
>once|TRBV5-4|-|TRBJ2-7
CASSLGLDNSYEQYF
TGTGCCAGCAGCTTGGGTTTGGACAACTCCTACGAGCAGTACTTC